This T cell receptor beta chain was sequenced during a study of control samples from healthy donors and cancer patients (dated by TCRdb to the early 2020s). The method behind the library was the immunoSEQ multiplex PCR assay. TCRdb stores this immuneACCESS table with in-frame sequences only. Part of the clones is absent; in the studies checked, under half of the shortfall reflects unresolved V genes, and no reason is known for the rest. The sample contains over 200,000 clones, 82% of them found a single time. In total, the top ten clones hold 10% to 15% of the sample. The CDR3 goes from the cysteine to the phenylalanine over 13 residues. Left in the record is the CDR3 DNA by itself, 39 bases read in frame from the first base. The germline V gene (reference sequence) yields LGHDT for CDR1 and YNNKEL for CDR2. V is reduced by 5 bases and J by 3 bases, leaving a spacing of 11 bases between them. Comment on this clone: The clone's antigen remains unknown. Per-base qualities were not stored, and no clone one base away is much larger.

This sequence originates from a woman aged 55-75 years with lung cancer. The chain uses TRBV3-1 (or the pseudogene TRBV3-2) and TRBJ2-7; D gene: possibly TRBD1, on 6 matching bases. Sequencing was performed on PBMCs. This receptor carries the CDR3 CASSETGLYEQYF. The DNA is TGTGCCAGCAGCGAGACAGGTCTCTACGAGCAGTACTTC.